This T cell receptor (beta chain) came from a study of blood T cell repertoires in COVID-19. Study-wide context: PBMCs, B-cell-depleted T cells, or T cells were the source of the cDNA or gDNA that made up the material.

Per the study methods: Reference gene primer amplification in the assay estimated nucleated cell counts. Sequencing was performed with immunoSEQ multiplex PCR; in TCRdb, only in-frame clones are kept and a portion is missing. The V and J calls and clone size are taken from that table; D and trimming were inferred from the DNA. The sample has 35,000 to 45,000 clones; about 81% are singletons. The CDR3 spans 15 residues. V shed 0 bases and J 4 bases; nucleotides not matched to a gene: 5. CDR1 is MNHEY and CDR2 is SVGAGI in the germline V gene. Source material: peripheral blood. The chain uses TRBV6-5 and TRBJ1-1, with TRBD1 identical over 7 bases. The clonotype originates from a human donor in a cohort sampled during active or convalescent COVID-19. The donor label of this sample is uncertain. The CDR3 here is CASSYSRQGGTEAFF. The DNA for the CDR3 is TGTGCCAGCAGTTACTCGCGGCAGGGGGGCACTGAAGCTTTCTTT.